What follows are 24 T cell receptor beta chains derived from one specimen sequenced in a study of Ad26.COV2.S vaccination and SARS-CoV-2 variants. Treatment given: around 19 received Ad26.COV2.S at low or high dose, single or two shots; 5 received placebo; per-sample allocation not given. All samples were drawn on day 63, counting from the first vaccine or placebo injection. Here immunoSEQ multiplex PCR was the method, and the copy in TCRdb shows in-frame clones only, minus some. The profile shows fewer than 900,000 clones, about 90% of them singletons. Here the sequenced sample was peripheral blood, taken in a trial of Ad26.COV2.S vaccine versus placebo. The receptors derive from a person between 18 and 65 years old who received the Ad26.COV2.S COVID-19 vaccine or a placebo.

This chain links TRBV7-2 with TRBJ2-7, with 8 bases identical to TRBD1. V lost 3 bases and J lost 3; bases outside the gene matches: 1. CDR1 SGHTA and CDR2 FQGNSA come from the germline V gene. The CDR3 consists of 13 residues. The CDR3 nucleotides read TGTGCCAGCAGCTTTGACAGGGGCTACGAGCAGTACTTC. As protein: CASSFDRGYEQYF.

The genes are TRBV6-5 and TRBJ2-2; D possibly uses TRBD1 or TRBD2 (5 bases each). The CDR3 extends over 16 amino acids. Trimming took 0 bases from V and 6 from J, leaving 14 bases between them. Germline-derived CDR1 and CDR2 are MNHEY and SVGAGI. CDR3 nucleotide sequence: TGTGCCAGCAGTTACTCGCCGGGGACCCGCCCCGGGGAGCTGTTTTTT. Its translation is CASSYSPGTRPGELFF.

Regarding this clone: The identical CDR3 is also encoded by other nucleotide sequences in the sample. The genes are TRBV29-1 and TRBJ2-7, with D unresolved. V lost 4 bases and J lost 3, with 7 bases in between. CDR1 SQVTM and CDR2 ANQGSEA come from the germline V gene. The CDR3 has 11 amino acids. The CDR3 DNA reads TGCAGCGTTGTTGGCAGCTACGAGCAGTACTTC. This gives the protein CSVVGSYEQYF.

The chain joins TRBV27 to TRBJ2-1; TRBD2 agrees at 9 bases. The germline CDR1 and CDR2 sequences are MNHEY and SMNVEV (reference sequence). The CDR3 sequence is 14 residues long. J lost 9 bases, V lost 3 bases, and 6 bases had no gene match. This CDR3 reads CASSFLGTSSEQFF. CDR3 DNA sequence: TGTGCCAGCAGTTTTTTGGGGACTAGCAGTGAGCAGTTCTTC.

The chain links TRBV27 to TRBJ2-6, with a weak D call TRBD1 (6 bases). The CDR3 is made up of 16 amino acids. CDR1 MNHEY and CDR2 SMNVEV come from the germline V gene (reference sequence). V was clipped by 6 bases and J by 0 bases, with 12 bases between them. The CDR3 DNA is TGTGCCAGCAGCGGACAGAGTACCTCTGGGGCCAACGTCCTGACTTTC. Translated, it gives CASSGQSTSGANVLTF.

The gene calls are TRBV10-2 and TRBJ2-7, with D possibly TRBD2 on 5 matching bases. The V end was cut by 3 bases, the J end by 0 bases, with 9 bases between. The CDR3 extends over 14 amino acids. Germline assignment: CDR1 WSHSY and CDR2 SAAADI. Here the CDR3 reads CASSESGISYEQYF. The CDR3 DNA sequence: TGCGCCAGCAGTGAATCGGGAATCTCCTACGAGCAGTACTTC.

This clone was detected only once. V is TRBV11-2 and J is TRBJ2-7; 7 nucleotides agree with TRBD1. J lost 1 base, V lost 3 bases, and 6 bases had no gene match. This CDR3 has 15 amino acids. Germline V gives CDR1 SGHAT, CDR2 FQNNGV. CDR3 bases: TGTGCCAGCAGCTTCTGGGACAGCAATTCCTACGAGCAGTACTTC. It yields the protein CASSFWDSNSYEQYF.

The chain combines TRBV11-3 with TRBJ2-1; D may be TRBD2 (6 bases). Germline CDR1 is SGHNT and CDR2 is YENEEA. The CDR3 runs 13 residues. V lost 3 bases and J 5 bases, leaving 8 bases between the germline ends. CDR3 sequence reads: CASSFWRDNEQFF. The CDR3 DNA follows: TGTGCCAGCAGCTTTTGGAGGGACAATGAGCAGTTCTTC.

CDR3 DNA sequence: TGTGCCAGCAGCTTTTACAGGGTCGGAGGCAATCAGCCCCAGCATTTT. Translated: CASSFYRVGGNQPQHF. This rearrangement joins TRBV7-9 to TRBJ1-5; perhaps TRBD1 as D (6 bases). The CDR3 has 16 amino acids. Between the trimmed V and J ends, which lost 3 bases and 2 bases, there was a span of 14 bases. The germline V gene encodes CDR1 SEHNR and CDR2 FQNEAQ (reference sequence). The variable domain in full, completed from reference TRBV7-9 and TRBJ1-5, reads DTGVSQNPRHKITKRGQNVTFRCDPISEHNRLYWYRQTLGQGPEFLTYFQNEAQLEKSRLLSDRFSAERPKGSFSTLEIQRTEQGDSAMYLCASSFYRVGGNQPQHFGDGTRLSIL.

V and J are TRBV5-1 and TRBJ2-1, with TRBD2 matching over 11 bases. This CDR3 is 18 amino acids long. Germline CDR1 and CDR2: SGHRS and YFSETQ. With V trimmed by 0 bases and J by 0 bases, 5 bases remained unmatched. The CDR3 here is CASSLGLAGIPSYNEQFF. The CDR3 DNA reads TGCGCCAGCAGCTTGGGACTAGCGGGAATTCCCTCCTACAATGAGCAGTTCTTC.

This chain joins TRBV7-8 and TRBJ2-4; no clear D. The CDR3 is made up of 11 amino acids. Germline CDR1 SGHVS, CDR2 FQNEAQ. Trimming cost V 3 bases and J 5 bases, with 2 bases left between them. DNA of the CDR3: TGTGCCAGCAGCTTTGAAAACATTCAGTACTTC. Translation: CASSFENIQYF.

V and J are TRBV12-5 and TRBJ2-1, with D perhaps TRBD2 (7 bases). Trimming removed 0 bases at V and 8 bases at J, with 14 bases between. Germline lookup yields CDR1 LGHNT and CDR2 FRNRAP. This CDR3 contains 15 residues. The CDR3 nucleotides are TGTGCTAGTGGTTTGGTAGGGGGGGGCCCCTATGAGCAGTTCTTC. Translated, it gives CASGLVGGGPYEQFF.

The chain uses TRBV6-1 and TRBJ1-1; a possible D gene is TRBD1 (5 bases). This CDR3 region has 15 residues. Germline CDR1 and CDR2: MNHNS and SASEGT. The V and J ends lost 0 bases and 3 bases respectively, with 11 bases between them. The CDR3 region is CASSEALPGDTEAFF. For the CDR3, the DNA is TGTGCCAGCAGTGAAGCGCTTCCGGGGGACACTGAAGCTTTCTTT.

The gene calls are TRBV6-5 and TRBJ2-3; 10 bases match TRBD1. CDR1 is MNHEY, CDR2 SVGAGI, per germline. V shed 5 bases and J 6 bases; nucleotides not matched to a gene: 5. The CDR3 runs to 14 residues. The chain's CDR3 is CASSPGTGEDTQYF. The DNA of the CDR3 is TGTGCCAGCAGTCCAGGGACAGGGGAGGATACGCAGTATTTT.

This clone showed up just once. The chain combines TRBV27 with TRBJ2-7; 8 bases agree with TRBD2. V dropped 4 bases and J dropped 2; count of bases not matched to a gene: 10. This CDR3 is 16 amino acids long. Germline-derived CDR1 and CDR2 are MNHEY and SMNVEV (reference sequence). The CDR3 sequence is CASSSISGSIAYEQYF. The CDR3 DNA sequence: TGTGCCAGCAGTTCAATCAGCGGGAGTATCGCCTACGAGCAGTACTTC.

The chain joins TRBV3-1 (or the pseudogene TRBV3-2) to TRBJ2-4; D possibly corresponds to TRBD1 (7 bases). The CDR3 extends over 15 amino acids. V was clipped by 0 bases and J by 8 bases, with 14 bases between them. The germline V gene has CDR1 LGHDT and CDR2 YNNKEL (reference sequence). CDR3 in amino acids: CASSQEGGGLDIQYF. CDR3 sequence (DNA): TGTGCCAGCAGCCAAGAAGGAGGGGGCTTAGACATTCAGTACTTC.

V and J are TRBV9 and TRBJ2-6; the D is unclear. The V end lost 1 base, the J end lost 4 bases, and 9 bases lay between the germline ends. The CDR3 totals 15 residues. Germline V lookup: CDR1 SGDLS, CDR2 YYNGEE. CDR3 sequence: CASSVLGPGANVLTF. CDR3 bases: TGTGCCAGCAGCGTATTAGGGCCCGGGGCCAACGTCCTGACTTTC. Supplemented by reference TRBV9 and TRBJ2-6, the full variable domain reads DSGVTQTPKHLITATGQRVTLRCSPRSGDLSVYWYQQSLDQGLQFLIQYYNGEERAKGNILERFSAQQFPDLHSELNLSSLELGDSALYFCASSVLGPGANVLTFGAGSRLTVL.

This chain uses TRBV19 with TRBJ1-5, with D unclear. Germline loops: CDR1 LNHDA, CDR2 SQIVND (reference sequence). This CDR3 spans 17 amino acids. Trimming took off 8 bases at V and 3 bases at J, with 23 bases between the two ends. CDR3 coding DNA: TGTGCCAGTGATAAACTTTCATCGGGGTTACTCAATCAGCCCCAGCATTTT. This codes for CASDKLSSGLLNQPQHF. The variable domain in full, with the rest retrieved from reference TRBV19 and TRBJ1-5, is DGGITQSPKYLFRKEGQNVTLSCEQNLNHDAMYWYRQDPGQGLRLIYYSQIVNDFQKGDIAEGYSVSREKKESFPLTVTSAQKNPTAFYLCASDKLSSGLLNQPQHFGDGTRLSIL.

This sequence joins TRBV23-1 and TRBJ1-5; 9 bases map to TRBD1. TRBV23-1 counts as an open reading frame of uncertain function. This CDR3 is 15 amino acids long. With V trimmed by 2 bases and J by 6 bases, 5 bases remained unmatched. In DNA, the CDR3 is TGCGCCAGCAGTCAAGGGACAGGGAGAGGTCAGCCCCAGCATTTT. It translates to CASSQGTGRGQPQHF.

As to this clone: Within the sample, other DNA sequences also encode this same CDR3. The chain combines TRBV30 with TRBJ2-3; 14 positions agree with TRBD2. Unmatched junction bases numbered 2, after V lost 8 bases and J lost 4 bases. The CDR3 is made up of 13 amino acids. Germline assignment: CDR1 GTSNPN and CDR2 SVGIG (reference sequence). The CDR3 region is CAGGLAGADTQYF. Written as DNA, the CDR3 is TGTGCCGGGGGACTAGCGGGGGCAGATACGCAGTATTTT. The full variable domain, rest sourced from reference TRBV30 and TRBJ2-3, is SQTIHQWPATLVQPVGSPLSLECTVEGTSNPNLYWYRQAAGRGLQLLFYSVGIGQISSEVPQNLSASRPQDRQFILSSKKLLLSDSGFYLCAGGLAGADTQYFGPGTRLTVL.

Notes on this clone: Other DNA sequences of this sample code for an identical CDR3. The rearrangement joins TRBV3-1 (or the pseudogene TRBV3-2) to TRBJ1-6; D unresolved. There are 13 residues in the CDR3. Germline values: CDR1 LGHDT, CDR2 YNNKEL (reference sequence). The V end was cut by 1 base, the J end by 6 bases, with 4 bases between. CDR3 coding DNA: TGTGCCAGCAGCCAAGGGGGTAATTCACCCCTCCACTTT. As protein: CASSQGGNSPLHF.

The gene calls are TRBV6-5 and TRBJ1-3, with unresolved D. Germline CDR1 MNHEY, CDR2 SVGAGI. Trimming stripped 8 bases from V and 0 bases from J, with 11 bases between. This CDR3 contains 14 residues. CDR3 bases: TGTGCCAGCCTCCCGGCAGGCTCTGGAAACACCATATATTTT. This encodes CASLPAGSGNTIYF.

This chain joins TRBV5-1 and TRBJ1-4; D unclear. The length of the CDR3 is 15 residues. In germline, CDR1 is SGHRS, CDR2 YFSETQ. V lost 5 bases and J 7 bases, leaving 18 bases between the germline ends. CDR3 loop: CASRVSPTVGEKLFF. The DNA for the CDR3 is TGCGCCAGCAGGGTATCCCCCACAGTGGGTGAAAAACTGTTTTTT.

The rearrangement joins TRBV5-1 to TRBJ2-5, with 7 positions matching TRBD1. The CDR3 sequence is 17 residues long. Trimming removed 5 bases from V and 2 bases from J; junction bases left unmatched: 15. Germline CDR1 reads SGHRS; CDR2 reads YFSETQ. Here the CDR3 reads CASRNLLSGTVQETQYF. In nucleotides, the CDR3 is TGCGCCAGCAGGAATCTACTCTCTGGGACAGTTCAAGAGACCCAGTACTTC.